This TCR beta chain was recovered during a study of T cell clonotyping in hematopoietic cell transplantation listed by TCRdb under 2021. At the level of the whole study: Recipient samples taken before transplant were collected after cytoreduction. A total of some 140 blood samples were gathered in the study from 35 consecutive transplant recipients along with their related donors. Recruitment of patients ran from late 2015 to early 2017, and follow-up continued until late 2020 or until death.

The research as a whole found: The sample size was limited and the cells went unsorted, which meant the CD4 and CD8 repertoire contributions could not be told apart. Donor and pretransplant recipient Inverse Simpson Index values predicted broader posttransplant TCR repertoire diversity. After transplant, TCR diversity in recipients dropped, and pathologically expanded clonotypes climbed progressively between day 30 and day 180. Only a small fraction of recipient repertoires overlapped donor repertoires, with over 95% appearing de novo at the given depth.

This clone was counted a single time. It has no known antigen specificity. It has no much larger one-base neighbor in the sample; base qualities were not kept. From the cysteine up to the phenylalanine, the CDR3 has a length of 15 residues. Here the CDR3 DNA is all that survives: 45 bases in frame from base 1. V is pruned by 2 bases and J by 3 bases, leaving 3 bases of the junction without a gene match. The germline V gene specifies MNHEY as CDR1 and SVGAGI as CDR2. Taken with the paper, the label for time point translates to: recipient sample about 28 days before transplant, after cytoreduction. Blood samples were obtained from recipients approximately 28 days before transplant and at days 30, 100 and 180 after transplant. Nuclei Lysis Solution was used to extract genomic DNA from fresh or cryopreserved unfractionated peripheral blood mononuclear cells. TCR beta CDR3 regions were amplified from genomic DNA with the immunoSEQ assay, a bias-controlled multiplex PCR using V- and J-specific primers. In a second PCR step, a proprietary barcode and Illumina adapter sequences were attached to the CDR3 amplicons. An Illumina MiSeq instrument was used for sequencing of the CDR3 libraries. In the source study's methods: immunoSEQ Analyzer 3.0 was used for export and quality control, with R Bioconductor and Immunarch used for downstream analyses. Repertoire metrics were calculated using only productive rearrangements within the normalized downsampled data set. Clonotypes larger than 5 templates in the normalized cohort were defined as pathologically expanded. Repertoire diversity was measured with the Inverse Simpson Index. CMV-specificity analyses were carried out on the non-normalized data set to capture all clonotypes. What TCRdb holds here is the immuneACCESS table cut down to in-frame rearrangements. Part of the clones is not present; checked against another copy, under half of the missing clones reflect an unresolved V gene, and the others are unexplained. That table furnishes V, J and clone size, whereas the DNA furnished D and trimming. This sample gives 50,000 or so clones in total; about four fifths of them show up just once. In total, the top ten clones hold around 5.3% of the sample.

The sequence joins TRBV6-5 to TRBJ1-1, and 10 junctional nucleotides match TRBD1. Specimen: peripheral blood mononuclear cells, collected before stem cell transplant. This clonotype was sampled from a man aged 55 to 69 with myelodysplastic syndrome. Some clones in this sample may be carry-over from other donors' samples. The nucleotides read TGTGCCAGCAGTTACCACGGGACAGGGGACACTGAAGCTTTCTTT. It is translated as CASSYHGTGDTEAFF.